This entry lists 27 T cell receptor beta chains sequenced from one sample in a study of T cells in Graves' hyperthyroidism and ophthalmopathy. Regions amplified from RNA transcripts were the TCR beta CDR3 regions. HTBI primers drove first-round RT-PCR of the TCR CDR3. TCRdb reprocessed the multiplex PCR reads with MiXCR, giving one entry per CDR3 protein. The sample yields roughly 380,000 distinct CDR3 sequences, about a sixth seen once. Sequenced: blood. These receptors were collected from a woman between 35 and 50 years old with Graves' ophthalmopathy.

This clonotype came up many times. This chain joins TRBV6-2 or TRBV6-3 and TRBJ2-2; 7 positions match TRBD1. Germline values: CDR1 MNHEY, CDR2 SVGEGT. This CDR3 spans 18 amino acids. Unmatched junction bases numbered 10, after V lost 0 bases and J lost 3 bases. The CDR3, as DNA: TGTGCCAGCAGTTACTCGGGCCTGACAGGGTGGGACACCGGGGAGCTGTTTTTT. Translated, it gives CASSYSGLTGWDTGELFF.

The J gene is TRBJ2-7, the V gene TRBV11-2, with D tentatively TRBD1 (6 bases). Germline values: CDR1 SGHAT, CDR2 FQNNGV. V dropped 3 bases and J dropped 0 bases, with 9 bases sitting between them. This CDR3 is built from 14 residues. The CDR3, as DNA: TGTGCCAGCAGCTTGGACAGTTTCTCCTACGAGCAGTACTTC. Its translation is CASSLDSFSYEQYF.

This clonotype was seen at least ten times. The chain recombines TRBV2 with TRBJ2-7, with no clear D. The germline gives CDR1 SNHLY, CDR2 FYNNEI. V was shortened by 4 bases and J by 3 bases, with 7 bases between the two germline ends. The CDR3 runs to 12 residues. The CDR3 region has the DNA TGTGCCAGCAGTGTAAAGAGCTACGAGCAGTACTTC. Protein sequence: CASSVKSYEQYF.

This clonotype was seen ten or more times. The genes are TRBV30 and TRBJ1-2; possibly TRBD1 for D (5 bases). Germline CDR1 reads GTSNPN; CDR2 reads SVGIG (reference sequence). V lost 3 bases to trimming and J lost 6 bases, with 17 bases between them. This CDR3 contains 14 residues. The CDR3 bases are TGTGCCTGGAGCCCCGGGGGGTCGGCTAATGGCTACACCTTC. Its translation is CAWSPGGSANGYTF.

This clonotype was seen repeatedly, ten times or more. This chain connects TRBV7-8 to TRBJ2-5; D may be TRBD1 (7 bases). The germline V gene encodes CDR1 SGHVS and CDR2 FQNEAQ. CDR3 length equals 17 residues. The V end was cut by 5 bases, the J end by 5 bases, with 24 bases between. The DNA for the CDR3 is TGTGCCAGCAGCCCAGGGAACTACGGACAGGCGGGGGAGACCCAGTACTTC. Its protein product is CASSPGNYGQAGETQYF.

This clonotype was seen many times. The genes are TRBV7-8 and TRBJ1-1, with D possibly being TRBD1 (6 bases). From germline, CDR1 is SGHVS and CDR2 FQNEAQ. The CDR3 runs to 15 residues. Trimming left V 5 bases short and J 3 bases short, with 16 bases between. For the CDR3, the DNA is TGTGCCAGCAGCCCAAGGACAGTCACCGACACTGAAGCTTTCTTT. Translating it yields CASSPRTVTDTEAFF. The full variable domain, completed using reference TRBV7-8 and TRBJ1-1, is GAGVSQSPRYKVAKRGQDVALRCDPISGHVSLFWYQQALGQGPEFLTYFQNEAQLDKSGLPSDRFFAERPEGSVSTLKIQRTQQEDSAVYLCASSPRTVTDTEAFFGQGTRLTVV.

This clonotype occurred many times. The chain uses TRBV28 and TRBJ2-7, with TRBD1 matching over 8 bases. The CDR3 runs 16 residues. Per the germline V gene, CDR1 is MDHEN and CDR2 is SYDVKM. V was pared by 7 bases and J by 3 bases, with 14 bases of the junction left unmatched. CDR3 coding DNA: TGTGCCAGCAAGGGGCAGGGGGCGCCACTTTACTACGAGCAGTACTTC. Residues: CASKGQGAPLYYEQYF.

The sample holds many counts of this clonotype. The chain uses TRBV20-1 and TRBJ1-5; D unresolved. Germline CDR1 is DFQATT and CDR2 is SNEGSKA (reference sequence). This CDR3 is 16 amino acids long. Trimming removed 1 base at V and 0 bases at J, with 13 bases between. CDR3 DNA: TGCAGTGCTAGAGGACCAGATTTCGGTAGCAATCAGCCCCAGCATTTT. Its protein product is CSARGPDFGSNQPQHF.

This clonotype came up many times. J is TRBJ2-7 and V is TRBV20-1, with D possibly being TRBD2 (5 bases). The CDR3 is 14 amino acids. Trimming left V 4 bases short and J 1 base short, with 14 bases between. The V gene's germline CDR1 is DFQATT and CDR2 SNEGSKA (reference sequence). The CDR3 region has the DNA TGCAGTGCTACCCGGGATGGTGGGTCCTACGAGCAGTACTTC. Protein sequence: CSATRDGGSYEQYF.

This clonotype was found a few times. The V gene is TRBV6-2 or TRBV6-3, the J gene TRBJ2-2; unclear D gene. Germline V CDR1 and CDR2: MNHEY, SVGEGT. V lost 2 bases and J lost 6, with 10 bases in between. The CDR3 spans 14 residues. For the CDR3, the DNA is TGTGCCAGCAGTTACGACCTCGAAGCCGGGGAGCTGTTTTTT. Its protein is CASSYDLEAGELFF.

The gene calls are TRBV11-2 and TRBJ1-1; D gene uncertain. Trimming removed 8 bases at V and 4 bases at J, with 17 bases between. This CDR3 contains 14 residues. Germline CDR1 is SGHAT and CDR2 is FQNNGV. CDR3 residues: CASGSDPLGTEAFF. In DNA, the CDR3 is TGTGCCAGCGGATCGGACCCACTCGGCACTGAAGCTTTCTTT.

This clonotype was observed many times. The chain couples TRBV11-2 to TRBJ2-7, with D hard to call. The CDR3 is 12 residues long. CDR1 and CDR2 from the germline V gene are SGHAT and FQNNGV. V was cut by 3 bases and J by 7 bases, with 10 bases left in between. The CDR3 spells CASSLYNVEQYF. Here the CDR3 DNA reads TGTGCCAGCAGCTTGTATAACGTAGAGCAGTACTTC.

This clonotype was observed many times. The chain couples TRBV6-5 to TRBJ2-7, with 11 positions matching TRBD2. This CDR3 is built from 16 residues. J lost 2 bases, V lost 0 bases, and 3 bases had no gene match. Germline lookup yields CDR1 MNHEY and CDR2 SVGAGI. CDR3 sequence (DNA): TGTGCCAGCAGTTACTCGGGACTAGCGGAAACCTACGAGCAGTACTTC. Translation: CASSYSGLAETYEQYF.

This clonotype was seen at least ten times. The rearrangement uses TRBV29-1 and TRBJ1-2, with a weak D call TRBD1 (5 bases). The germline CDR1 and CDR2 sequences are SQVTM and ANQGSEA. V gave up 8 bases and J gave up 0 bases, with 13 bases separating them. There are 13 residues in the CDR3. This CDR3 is CSIRRGPNYGYTF. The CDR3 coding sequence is TGCAGCATTAGGCGGGGACCTAACTATGGCTACACCTTC.

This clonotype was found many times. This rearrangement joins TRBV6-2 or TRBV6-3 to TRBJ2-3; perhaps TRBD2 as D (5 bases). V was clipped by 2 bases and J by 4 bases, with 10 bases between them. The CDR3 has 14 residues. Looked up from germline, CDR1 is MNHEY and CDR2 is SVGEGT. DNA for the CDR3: TGTGCCAGCAGTTACCGCCAGGAGGCAGATACGCAGTATTTT. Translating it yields CASSYRQEADTQYF.

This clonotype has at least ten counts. In DNA form, the CDR3 reads TGTGCCAGCAGCTTAGGGCTAGCGGAAGAGACCCAGTACTTC. Protein: CASSLGLAEETQYF. The chain couples TRBV13 to TRBJ2-5; 7 bases are a match to TRBD2. This CDR3 is built from 14 residues. With 0 bases clipped from V and 3 bases from J, the junction kept 1 base outside the gene matches. From germline, CDR1 is PRHDT and CDR2 FYEKMQ (reference sequence). Filled out from reference TRBV13 and TRBJ2-5, the complete variable domain reads AAGVIQSPRHLIKEKRETATLKCYPIPRHDTVYWYQQGPGQDPQFLISFYEKMQSDKGSIPDRFSAQQFSDYHSELNMSSLELGDSALYFCASSLGLAEETQYFGPGTRLLVL.

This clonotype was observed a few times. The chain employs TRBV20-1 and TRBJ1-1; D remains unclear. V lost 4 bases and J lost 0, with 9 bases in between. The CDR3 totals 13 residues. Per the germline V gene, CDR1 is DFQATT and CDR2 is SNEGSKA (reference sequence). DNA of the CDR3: TGCAGTGCTATCGGGGTCATGAACACTGAAGCTTTCTTT. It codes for CSAIGVMNTEAFF.

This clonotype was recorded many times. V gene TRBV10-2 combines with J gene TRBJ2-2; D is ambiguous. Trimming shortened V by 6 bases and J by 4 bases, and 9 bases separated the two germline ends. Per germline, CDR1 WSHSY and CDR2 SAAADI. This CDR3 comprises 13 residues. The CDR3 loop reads CASRRTPTGELFF. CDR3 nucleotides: TGCGCCAGCAGACGTACCCCCACCGGGGAGCTGTTTTTT.

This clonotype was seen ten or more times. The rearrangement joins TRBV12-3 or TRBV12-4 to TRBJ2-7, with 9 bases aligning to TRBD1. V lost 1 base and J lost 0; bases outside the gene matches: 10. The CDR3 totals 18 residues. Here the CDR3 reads CASSLVPTGGLGSYEQYF. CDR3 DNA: TGTGCCAGCAGTTTAGTCCCGACAGGGGGATTGGGCTCCTACGAGCAGTACTTC.

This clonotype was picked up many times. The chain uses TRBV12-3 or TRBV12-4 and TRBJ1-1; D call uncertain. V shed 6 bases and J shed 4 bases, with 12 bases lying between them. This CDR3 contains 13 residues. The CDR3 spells CASSPGLSTEAFF. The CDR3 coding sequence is TGTGCCAGCAGCCCGGGGTTATCCACTGAAGCTTTCTTT.

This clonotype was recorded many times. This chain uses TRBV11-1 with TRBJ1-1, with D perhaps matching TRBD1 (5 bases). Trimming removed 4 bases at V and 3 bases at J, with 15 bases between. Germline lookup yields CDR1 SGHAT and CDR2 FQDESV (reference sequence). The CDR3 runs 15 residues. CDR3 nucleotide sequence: TGTGCCAGCAGCTCCTATGACGGGGGGGACACTGAAGCTTTCTTT. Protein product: CASSSYDGGDTEAFF.

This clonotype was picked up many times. The CDR3 DNA reads as TGTGCCAGCAGGGAGACAGGGGGCACTGAAGCTTTCTTT. Its translation is CASRETGGTEAFF. The rearrangement uses TRBV6-1 and TRBJ1-1; 9 bases fit TRBD1. The CDR3 is 13 residues long. Germline V CDR1 and CDR2: MNHNS, SASEGT. The ends lost 6 bases at V and 4 bases at J; junction bases unmatched: 3.

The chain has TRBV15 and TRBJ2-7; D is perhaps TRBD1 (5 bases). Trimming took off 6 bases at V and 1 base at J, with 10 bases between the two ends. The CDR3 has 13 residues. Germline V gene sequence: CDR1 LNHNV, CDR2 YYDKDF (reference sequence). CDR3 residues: CATRGRRSYEQYF. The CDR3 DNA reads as TGTGCCACCAGGGGGCGGCGATCCTACGAGCAGTACTTC.

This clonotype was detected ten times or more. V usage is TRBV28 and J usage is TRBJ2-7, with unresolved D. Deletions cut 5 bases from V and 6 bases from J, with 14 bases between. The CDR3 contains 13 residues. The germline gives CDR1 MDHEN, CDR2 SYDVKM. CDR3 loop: CASSRQPRREQYF. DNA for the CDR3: TGTGCCAGCAGTAGACAACCTAGGCGCGAGCAGTACTTC.

Here the CDR3 DNA reads TGTGCCAGCAGAATAACGGGAGTACTCTCCTACGAGCAGTACTTC. Its translation: CASRITGVLSYEQYF. The gene calls are TRBV12-3 or TRBV12-4 and TRBJ2-7; D might be TRBD2 (6 bases). The CDR3 spans 15 residues. Trimming removed 6 bases from V and 0 bases from J, with 15 bases in between.

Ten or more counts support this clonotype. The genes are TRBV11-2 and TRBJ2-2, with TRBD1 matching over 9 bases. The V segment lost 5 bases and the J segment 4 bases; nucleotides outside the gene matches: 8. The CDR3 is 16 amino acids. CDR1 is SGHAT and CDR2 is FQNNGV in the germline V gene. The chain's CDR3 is CASSRTGGSGTGELFF. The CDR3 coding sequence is TGTGCCAGCAGCCGTACAGGGGGCTCGGGCACCGGGGAGCTGTTTTTT. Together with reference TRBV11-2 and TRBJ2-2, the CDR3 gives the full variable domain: EAGVAQSPRYKIIEKRQSVAFWCNPISGHATLYWYQQILGQGPKLLIQFQNNGVVDDSQLPKDRFSAERLKGVDSTLKIQPAKLEDSAVYLCASSRTGGSGTGELFFGEGSRLTVL.

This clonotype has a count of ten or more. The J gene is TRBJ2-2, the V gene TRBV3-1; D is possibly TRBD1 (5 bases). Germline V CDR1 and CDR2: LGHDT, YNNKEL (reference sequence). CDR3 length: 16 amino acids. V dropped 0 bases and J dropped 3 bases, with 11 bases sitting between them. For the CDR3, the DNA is TGTGCCAGCAGCCAAGAAAGGGGCGTCTACACCGGGGAGCTGTTTTTT. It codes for CASSQERGVYTGELFF.